The source of this T cell receptor (beta chain) is a study of cytomegalovirus exposure and HLA in healthy donors. Study outcomes and limitations: An assumption of roughly uniform sequencing depth across donors underlay the presence/absence analyses.

The PCR used 60 Vbeta and 13 Jbeta primers. TCRdb keeps only in-frame clones here, not all; method: immunoSEQ multiplex PCR. The table lists about 150,000 clones, around 74% of them singletons. This clone was counted only a few times. Antigen unknown. Trimming removed 3 bases from V and 3 bases from J; junction bases left unmatched: 4. This CDR3 has 15 residues. Germline CDR1 SGDLS, CDR2 YYNGEE. Sample: PBMCs. V usage is TRBV9 and J usage is TRBJ1-4; 8 positions agree with TRBD1. This clonotype originated in a man between 18 and 29 years old in good health and CMV-seronegative. The CDR3 protein is CASSGQGMPNEKLFF. CDR3 in DNA: TGTGCCAGCAGCGGACAGGGGATGCCTAATGAAAAACTGTTTTTT.